Listed here is a single TCR beta chain. Its antigen is unidentified. This sample was included in a study of T cell responses to AZD1222 COVID-19 vaccine. Study-level points and caveats: The span of vaccine-associated CD4 TCRs extended across spike, with dominance at 160-218 and 743-854. Among AZD1222 vaccinees, only six were seropositive at baseline. Clonal diversity was possibly underestimated, and the donors were mostly white British, with more females.

Sequenced by immunoSEQ multiplex PCR; TCRdb stores in-frame clones only, minus some. The sample holds some 81,000 clones; 80% to 90% are singletons and the top ten take roughly 3.1%. Both about-4-week and about-12-week second-dose recipients were combined. The CDR3 runs to 14 residues. CDR1 and CDR2 from the germline V gene are MDHEN and SYDVKM. The V segment lost 7 bases and the J segment 7 bases; nucleotides outside the gene matches: 8. This specimen consisted of peripheral blood, obtained 28 days after the second AZD1222 dose. The V gene is TRBV28, the J gene TRBJ1-4; 8 nucleotides agree with TRBD1. The receptor was isolated from an adult who received the AZD1222 COVID-19 vaccine. In DNA form, the CDR3 reads TGTGCCAGCAACCCGGACAGGGTGGGTGAAAAACTGTTTTTT. Protein product: CASNPDRVGEKLFF.